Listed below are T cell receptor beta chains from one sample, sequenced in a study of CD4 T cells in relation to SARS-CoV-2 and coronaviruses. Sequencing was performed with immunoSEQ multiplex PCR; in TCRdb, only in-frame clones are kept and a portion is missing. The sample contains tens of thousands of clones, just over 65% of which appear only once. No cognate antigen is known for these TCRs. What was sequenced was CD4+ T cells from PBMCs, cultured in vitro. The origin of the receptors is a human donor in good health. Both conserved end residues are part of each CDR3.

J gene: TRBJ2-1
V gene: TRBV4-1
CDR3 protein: CASSQVSGLAGGPNEQFF

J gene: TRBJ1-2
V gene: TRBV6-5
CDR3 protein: CASSSTGLAYGYTF

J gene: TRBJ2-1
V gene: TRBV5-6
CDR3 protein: CASKREGYNEQFF

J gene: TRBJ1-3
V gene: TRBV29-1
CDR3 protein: CSVGDPGNTIYF

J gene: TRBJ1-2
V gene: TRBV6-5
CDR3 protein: CASSYSGGYGYTF

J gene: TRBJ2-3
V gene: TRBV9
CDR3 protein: CASSVGGPDTQYF

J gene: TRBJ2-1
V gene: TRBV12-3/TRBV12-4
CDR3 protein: CASLSSGGDEQFF

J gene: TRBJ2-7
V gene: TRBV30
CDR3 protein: CAWTSGNYEQYF

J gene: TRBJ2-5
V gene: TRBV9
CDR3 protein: CASSVGGLKETQYF

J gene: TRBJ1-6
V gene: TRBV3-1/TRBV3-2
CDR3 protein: CASSQVVQSSYNSPLHF

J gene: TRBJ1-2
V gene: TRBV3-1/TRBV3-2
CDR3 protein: CASSQPTGAYGYTF

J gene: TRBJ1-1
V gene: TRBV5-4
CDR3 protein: CASSFGGQRTEAFF

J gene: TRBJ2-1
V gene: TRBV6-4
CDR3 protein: CASSDSIHAGSNEQFF

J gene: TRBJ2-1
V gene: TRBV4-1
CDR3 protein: CASSQEPPPFSYNEQFF

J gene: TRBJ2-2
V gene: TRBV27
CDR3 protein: CASSLRRLGELFF

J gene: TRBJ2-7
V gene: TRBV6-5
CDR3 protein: CASSYTGGGWHF

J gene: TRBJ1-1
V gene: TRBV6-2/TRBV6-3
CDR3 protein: CASSSYRRNNEAFF

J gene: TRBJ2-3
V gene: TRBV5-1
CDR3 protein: CASSLAAAGASDTQYF

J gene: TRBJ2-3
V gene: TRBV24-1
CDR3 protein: CATSDPGQGSTDTQYF

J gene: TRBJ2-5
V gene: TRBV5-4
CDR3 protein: CASSLGLAGNQETQYF

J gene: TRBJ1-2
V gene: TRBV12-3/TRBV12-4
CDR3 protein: CASSLGQGYGYTF

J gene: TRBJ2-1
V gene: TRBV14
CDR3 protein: CASSQDLGPNNEQFF

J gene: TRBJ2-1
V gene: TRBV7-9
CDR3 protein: CASSLMESVQFF

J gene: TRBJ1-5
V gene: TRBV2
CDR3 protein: CASCGQGDQPQHF

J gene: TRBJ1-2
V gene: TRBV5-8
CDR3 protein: CASSFRDYGYTF

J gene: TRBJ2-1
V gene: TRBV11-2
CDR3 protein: CASSPGSGFDEQFF

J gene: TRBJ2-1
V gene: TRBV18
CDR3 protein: CASSEPRASGFANEQFF

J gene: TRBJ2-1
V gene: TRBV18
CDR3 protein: CASSLRASADYNEQFF

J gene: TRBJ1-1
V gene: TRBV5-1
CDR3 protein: CASSYRVQDTEAFF

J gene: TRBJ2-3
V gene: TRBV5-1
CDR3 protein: CASSLIGESTDTQYF

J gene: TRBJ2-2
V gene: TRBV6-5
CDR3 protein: CATERQWDTGELFF

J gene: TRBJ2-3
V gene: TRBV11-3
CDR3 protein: CASSPGQGKTDTQYF

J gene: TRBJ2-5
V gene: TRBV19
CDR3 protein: CASGTGTGETQYF

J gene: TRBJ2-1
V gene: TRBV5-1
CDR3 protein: CASSFSVSSYNEQFF

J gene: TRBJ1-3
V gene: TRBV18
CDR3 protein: CASSSRPTGTSGNTIYF

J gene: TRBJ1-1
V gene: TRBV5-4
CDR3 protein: CASSLGGRRLNTEAFF

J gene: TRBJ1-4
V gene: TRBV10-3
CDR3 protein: CAISERQGDATNEKLFF

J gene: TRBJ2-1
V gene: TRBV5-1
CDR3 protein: CASSSSSGGYNEQFF

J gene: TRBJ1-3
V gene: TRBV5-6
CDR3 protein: CASSLDFAGNTIYF

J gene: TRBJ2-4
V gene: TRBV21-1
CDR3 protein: CASSKAQQGSCKNIQYF

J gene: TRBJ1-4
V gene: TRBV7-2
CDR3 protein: CASSLGGQGNEKLFF

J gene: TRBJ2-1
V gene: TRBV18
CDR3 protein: CASSPMVAGGPNEQFF

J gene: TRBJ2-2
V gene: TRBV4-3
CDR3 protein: CASSRGTSGGAGGELFF

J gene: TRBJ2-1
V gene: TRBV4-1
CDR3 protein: CASSQDSCRTSICEQFF

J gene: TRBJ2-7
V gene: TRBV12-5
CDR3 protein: CASGNSASGTLSFEQYF

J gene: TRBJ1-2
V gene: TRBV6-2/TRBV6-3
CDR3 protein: CASSDSGTGGNYGYTF

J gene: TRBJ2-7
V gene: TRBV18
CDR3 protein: CASSRRRERDYEQYF

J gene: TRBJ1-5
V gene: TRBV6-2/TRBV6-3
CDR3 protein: CASSYIQTNQPQHF

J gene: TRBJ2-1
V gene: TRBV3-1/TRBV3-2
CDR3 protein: CASSPQRGPYEQFF

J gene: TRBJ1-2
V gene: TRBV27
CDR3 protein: CASSPGTGLQNNYGYTF

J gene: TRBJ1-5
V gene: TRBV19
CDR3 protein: CASSMSRQGNQPQHF

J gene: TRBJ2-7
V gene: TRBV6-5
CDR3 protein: CASSYSRTAYEQYF

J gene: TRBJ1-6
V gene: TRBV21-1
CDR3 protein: CASSKVRQSSYNSPLHF